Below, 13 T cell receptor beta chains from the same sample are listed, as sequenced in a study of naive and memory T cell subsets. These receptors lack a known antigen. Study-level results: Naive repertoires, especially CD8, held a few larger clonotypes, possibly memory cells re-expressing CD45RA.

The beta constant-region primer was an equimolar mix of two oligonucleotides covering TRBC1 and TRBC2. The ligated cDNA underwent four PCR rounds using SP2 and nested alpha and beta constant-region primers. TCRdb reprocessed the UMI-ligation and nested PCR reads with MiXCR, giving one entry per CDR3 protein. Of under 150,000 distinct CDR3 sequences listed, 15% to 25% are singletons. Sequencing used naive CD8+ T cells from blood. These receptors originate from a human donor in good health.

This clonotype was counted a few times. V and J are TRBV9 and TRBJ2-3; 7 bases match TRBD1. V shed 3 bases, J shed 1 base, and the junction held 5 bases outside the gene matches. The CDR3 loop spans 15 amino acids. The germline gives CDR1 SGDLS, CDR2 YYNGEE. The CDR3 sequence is CASSGYRGGTDTQYF. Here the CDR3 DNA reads TGTGCCAGCAGCGGCTACAGGGGTGGCACAGATACGCAGTATTTT.

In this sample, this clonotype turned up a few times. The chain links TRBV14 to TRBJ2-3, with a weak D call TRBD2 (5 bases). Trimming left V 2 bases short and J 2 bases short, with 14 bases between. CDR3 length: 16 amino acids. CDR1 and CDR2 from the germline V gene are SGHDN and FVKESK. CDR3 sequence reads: CASSQQRAIATDTQYF. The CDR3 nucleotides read TGTGCCAGCAGCCAACAGAGGGCGATAGCCACAGATACGCAGTATTTT.

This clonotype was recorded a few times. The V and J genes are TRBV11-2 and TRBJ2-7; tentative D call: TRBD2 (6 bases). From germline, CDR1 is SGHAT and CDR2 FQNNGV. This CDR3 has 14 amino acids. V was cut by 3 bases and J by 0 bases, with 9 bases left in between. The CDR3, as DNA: TGTGCCAGCAGCTTTTTAGCGGACTCCTACGAGCAGTACTTC. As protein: CASSFLADSYEQYF.

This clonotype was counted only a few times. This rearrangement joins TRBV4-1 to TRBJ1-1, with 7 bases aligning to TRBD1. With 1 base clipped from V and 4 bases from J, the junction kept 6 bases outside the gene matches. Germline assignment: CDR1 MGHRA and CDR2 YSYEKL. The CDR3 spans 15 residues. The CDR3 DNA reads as TGCGCCAGCAGCCAAGGACAGGGTAGGGTCACTGAAGCTTTCTTT. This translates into CASSQGQGRVTEAFF.

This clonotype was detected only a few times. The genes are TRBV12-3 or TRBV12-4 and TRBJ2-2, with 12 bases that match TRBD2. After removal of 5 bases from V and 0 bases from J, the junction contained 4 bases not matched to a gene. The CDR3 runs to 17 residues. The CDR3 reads CASSRTSGIPNTGELFF. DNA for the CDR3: TGTGCCAGCAGTCGGACTAGCGGGATCCCGAACACCGGGGAGCTGTTTTTT.

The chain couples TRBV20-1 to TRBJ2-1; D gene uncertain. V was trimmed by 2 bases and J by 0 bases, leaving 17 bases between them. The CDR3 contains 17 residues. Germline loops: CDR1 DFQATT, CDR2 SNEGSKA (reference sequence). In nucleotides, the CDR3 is TGCAGTGCTAGAAGGATACGGGCATCGAGCTCCTACAATGAGCAGTTCTTC. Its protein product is CSARRIRASSSYNEQFF.

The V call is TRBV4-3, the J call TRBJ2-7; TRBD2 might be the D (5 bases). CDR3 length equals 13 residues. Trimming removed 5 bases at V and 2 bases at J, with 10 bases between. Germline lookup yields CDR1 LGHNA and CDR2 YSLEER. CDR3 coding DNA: TGCGCCAGCAGCGATCGGGGAGCCTACGAGCAGTACTTC. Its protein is CASSDRGAYEQYF.

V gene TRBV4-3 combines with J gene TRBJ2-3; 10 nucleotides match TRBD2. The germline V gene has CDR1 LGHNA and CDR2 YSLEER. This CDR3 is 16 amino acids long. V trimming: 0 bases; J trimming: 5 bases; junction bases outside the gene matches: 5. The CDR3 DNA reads TGCGCCAGCAGCCAAGAGCTAGCGGGAGTCATAGATACGCAGTATTTT. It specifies CASSQELAGVIDTQYF.

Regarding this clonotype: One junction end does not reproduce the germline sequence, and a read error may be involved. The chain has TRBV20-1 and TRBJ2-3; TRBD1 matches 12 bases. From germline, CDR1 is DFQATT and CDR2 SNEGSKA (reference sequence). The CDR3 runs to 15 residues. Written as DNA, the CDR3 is TGCAGTGCTAGGCCCGGGACAGGGGGCACCGATACGCAGTATTTT. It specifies CSARPGTGGTDTQYF.

CDR3 sequence (DNA): TGTGCCATCAGCGAGCCTCGGGGGACAGCCCAAGAGACCCAGTACTTC. Protein: CAISEPRGTAQETQYF. The rearrangement links TRBV10-3 to TRBJ2-5, with D possibly TRBD1 on 7 matching bases. Germline loops: CDR1 ENHRY, CDR2 SYGVKD. There are 16 residues in the CDR3. V shed 6 bases and J shed 1 base, with 18 bases lying between them.

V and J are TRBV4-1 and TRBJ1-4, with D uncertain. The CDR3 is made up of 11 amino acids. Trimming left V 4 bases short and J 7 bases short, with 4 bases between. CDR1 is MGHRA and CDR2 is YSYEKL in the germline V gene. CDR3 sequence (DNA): TGCGCCAGCAGCCCCGGTGAAAAACTGTTTTTT. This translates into CASSPGEKLFF.

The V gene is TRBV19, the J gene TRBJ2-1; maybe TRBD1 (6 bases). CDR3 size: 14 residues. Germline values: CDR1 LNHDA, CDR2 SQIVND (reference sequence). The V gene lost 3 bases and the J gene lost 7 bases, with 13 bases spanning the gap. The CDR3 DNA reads TGTGCCAGTAGTATCTCCCAGGGGTGGAATGAGCAGTTCTTC. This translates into CASSISQGWNEQFF.

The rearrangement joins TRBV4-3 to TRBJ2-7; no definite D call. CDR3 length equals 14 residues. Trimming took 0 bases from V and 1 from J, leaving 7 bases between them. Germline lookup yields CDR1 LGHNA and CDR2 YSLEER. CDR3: CASSQERASYEQYF. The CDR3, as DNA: TGCGCCAGCAGCCAAGAAAGGGCTTCCTACGAGCAGTACTTC.